This TCR beta chain was recovered during a study of CD8+ T cells in alopecia areata. Study-level points and caveats: Significant decreases in scalp clonality and expanded CD8+ clones followed tofacitinib treatment.

Noted treatment: oral pan-JAK inhibitor, 5-10 mg twice daily. Extracted RNA was reverse transcribed into cDNA, the sequencing template. Measured with immunoSEQ multiplex PCR; TCRdb has only the in-frame clones, and not every one. The sample contains hundreds of thousands of clones, more than 60% of which appear only once. Germline CDR1 is SQVTM and CDR2 is ANQGSEA. This CDR3 contains 11 residues. V was cut by 8 bases and J by 9 bases, with 16 bases left in between. As for this clone: Its target is unknown.

The chain employs TRBV29-1 and TRBJ1-1; tentative D call: TRBD1 (5 bases). This specimen was CD4+ T cells sorted from blood, taken at approximately week 45, from a patient treated with tofacitinib. The receptor was derived from a human donor with alopecia areata. CDR3 DNA: TGCAGCTCCTCAGGGAGGTTAAAAGCTTTCTTT. It codes for CSSSGRLKAFF. Together with reference TRBV29-1 and TRBJ1-1, the CDR3 gives the full variable domain: SAVISQKPSRDICQRGTSLTIQCQVDSQVTMMFWYRQQPGQSLTLIATANQGSEATYESGFVIDKFPISRPNLTFSTLTVSNMSPEDSSIYLCSSSGRLKAFFGQGTRLTVV.